This T cell receptor beta chain was found in a study of shared clonotypes between healthy human individuals (dated by TCRdb to about 2020). For context, the study as a whole: The cohort comprised two women and a few men aged 18 to 49 years. For each donor, CD4 naive and CD4 memory were each run on three plates, CD8 naive on two plates, and CD8 memory on one plate. To estimate repertoire size and how much clonotype sharing occurs between individuals, the study deeply sequenced the blood TCR repertoires of roughly 5 healthy adults. Libraries were prepared and TCR repertoires were sequenced by different laboratories using diverse techniques, in order to increase sequencing depth and limit assay-specific biases. Per donor, leukapheresis produced somewhere between about 0.94 and 8.9 billion PBMCs.

The germline V gene (reference sequence) yields MNHEY for CDR1 and SMNVEV for CDR2. The V end gives up 3 bases and the J end 7 bases, leaving 4 bases in the junction not matched to a gene. Its CDR3 holds 14 amino acids, cysteine through phenylalanine. The only DNA kept is the CDR3, 42 bases in frame from the first base. Paper-wide results and their limitations: Compared with non-shared clonotypes, clonotypes shared by all four sorted-subset donors had higher generation probabilities. The genetic and exposure-history diversity represented was limited by the small number of donors. When a few donors were compared, the shared fraction of clonotypes was about 5.2% for naive CD4, more than 3% for naive CD8, 2% to 2.5% for memory CD4, and 0.4% for memory CD8. Estimated clonotype richness was generally larger for naive than for memory subsets. Pairwise subsampling indicated that sequencing depth was expected to affect the degree of clonotype sharing among donors. Sampling was limited to blood, and TCR repertoires in tissue likely differ from TCR repertoires in blood. Rarefaction of sorted-subset datasets indicated incomplete sequencing despite the large sequencing depth.

Using the deep immunoSEQ assay, TCR CDR3 regions were amplified from genomic DNA by multiplex PCR. Extracted genomic DNA from each cell subset was distributed evenly across all wells of several immunoSEQ 96-well plates, and each plate was treated as a replicate. For sorted subsets, 150 to 250 ng genomic DNA, equal to tens of thousands of T cell genomes, was loaded into each replicate PCR. Purified libraries were measured with a Qubit 3.0 fluorometer, size-checked on a Bioanalyzer 2100, and measured again with the KAPA Library Quantification kit. Every immunoSEQ 96-well plate was sequenced on a dedicated single-read 150-cycle Illumina NextSeq 550 flow cell. Processing in the source paper ran as follows. Because only junctional sequences without quality scores were contained in the immunoSEQ output, filtering matching that applied to full-length reads could not be performed. To assign V/J genes and CDR3, sequences were annotated using PyIR, a Python wrapper for IgBLAST v1.9, with IMGT germline references. Reads were filtered out if the reads had weak V/J assignments (E-value above 1e-6), no CDR3, stop codons, out-of-frame junctions, or ambiguous translated residues. V3J clonotypes were defined by identical inferred V gene, J gene, and CDR3 amino acid sequence. To compute the percentage overlap between repertoires, the number of shared unique clonotypes was divided by the size of the smaller repertoire. Repertoire richness was assessed with RTK rarefaction, the Chao1 estimator, and Recon v2.1 estimates of unobserved clonotypes. For all TCRbeta clonotypes obtained by the gDNA method from four donors, generation probabilities were computed with OLGA. What TCRdb holds here is the immuneACCESS table cut down to in-frame rearrangements. Part of the clones is not present; checked against another copy, under half of the missing clones reflect an unresolved V gene, and the others are unexplained. V and J calls and clone size are as listed in that table; D and trimming were resolved from the DNA. The sample table contains a few million clones; only one count was recorded for over 85% of them. The top ten constitute roughly 1.7% of the sample.

With respect to this clone: Its antigen is still unknown. Nothing much larger sits one base from this clone, and base qualities are not available.

CD8 naive samples were CD45RO-negative cells positively selected for CCR7, giving a CD45RA+CCR7+ population that excluded TemRA cells. The donors were healthy, HIV-negative adults with no recently reported acute infections or vaccinations. Every donor was a Caucasian adult residing in Nashville, Tennessee, USA. Blood was obtained by leukapheresis, after which PBMCs were separated by Ficoll-Histopaque density gradient centrifugation and cryopreserved in liquid nitrogen vapor phase. Purity and quantity of every magnetically sorted T cell population were checked by analytical flow cytometry. From each sorted fraction, genomic DNA was isolated and quantified by UV absorbance on a Nanodrop 2000c.

The specimen was naive CD8+ T cells from PBMCs. The cell subset or site label for this specimen denotes: CD45RA+CCR7+. The origin of this receptor is a man aged 18 to 30 in good health. Some clones in this sample may be carry-over from other donors' samples. The chain links TRBV27 with TRBJ2-1; TRBD2 aligns with 9 central bases. The bases are TGTGCCAGCAGTTTCCGGCTAGCGGGGAATGAGCAGTTCTTC. This translates into CASSFRLAGNEQFF.